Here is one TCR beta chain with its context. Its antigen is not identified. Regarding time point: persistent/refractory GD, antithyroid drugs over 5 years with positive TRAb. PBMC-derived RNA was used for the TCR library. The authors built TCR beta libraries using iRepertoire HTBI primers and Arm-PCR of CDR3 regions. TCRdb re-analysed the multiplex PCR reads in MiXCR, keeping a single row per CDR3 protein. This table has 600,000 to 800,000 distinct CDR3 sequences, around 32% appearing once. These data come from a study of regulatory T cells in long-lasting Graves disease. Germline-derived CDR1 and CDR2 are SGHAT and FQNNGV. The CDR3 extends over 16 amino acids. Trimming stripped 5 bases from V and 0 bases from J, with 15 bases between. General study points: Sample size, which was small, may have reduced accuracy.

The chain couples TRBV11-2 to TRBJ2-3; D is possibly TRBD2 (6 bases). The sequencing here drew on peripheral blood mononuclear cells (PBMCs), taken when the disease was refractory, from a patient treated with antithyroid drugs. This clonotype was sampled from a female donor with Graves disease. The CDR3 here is CASSHRGLTSTDTQYF. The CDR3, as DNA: TGTGCCAGCAGCCATAGGGGACTTACTAGCACAGATACGCAGTATTTT.